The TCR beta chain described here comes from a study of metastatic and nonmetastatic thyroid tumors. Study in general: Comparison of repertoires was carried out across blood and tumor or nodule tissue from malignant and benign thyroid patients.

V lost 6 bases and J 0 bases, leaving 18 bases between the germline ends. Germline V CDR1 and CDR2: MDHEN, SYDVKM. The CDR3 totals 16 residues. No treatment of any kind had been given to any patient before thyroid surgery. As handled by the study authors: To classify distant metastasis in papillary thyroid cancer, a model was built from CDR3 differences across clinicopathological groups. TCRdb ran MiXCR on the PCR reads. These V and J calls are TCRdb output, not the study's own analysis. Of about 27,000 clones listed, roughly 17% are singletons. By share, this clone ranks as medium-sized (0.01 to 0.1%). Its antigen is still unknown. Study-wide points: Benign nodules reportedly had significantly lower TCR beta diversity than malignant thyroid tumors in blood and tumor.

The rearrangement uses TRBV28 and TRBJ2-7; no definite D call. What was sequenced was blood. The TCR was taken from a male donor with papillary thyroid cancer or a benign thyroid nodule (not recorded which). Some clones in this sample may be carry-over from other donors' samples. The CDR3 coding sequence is TGTGCCAGCAGCCCTCACCTAGGCCGGAGCTCCTACGAGCAGTACTTC. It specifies CASSPHLGRSSYEQYF. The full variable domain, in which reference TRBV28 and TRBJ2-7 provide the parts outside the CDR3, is DVKVTQSSRYLVKRTGEKVFLECVQDMDHENMFWYRQDPGLGLRLIYFSYDVKMKEKGDIPEGYSVSREKKERFSLILESASTNQTSMYLCASSPHLGRSSYEQYFGPGTRLTVT.